The 26 T cell receptor beta chains below were found in one sample sequenced in a study of regulatory T cells in long-lasting Graves disease. The time point is: newly diagnosed GD, antithyroid drugs for less than 3 months. The TCR library was made from RNA extracted from PBMCs. Both iRepertoire HTBI primers and Arm-PCR of CDR3 regions were used to build the TCR beta libraries. A single record per CDR3 protein comes from TCRdb applying MiXCR to the multiplex PCR reads. The table lists a few hundred thousand distinct CDR3 sequences, more than 15% of them singletons. This same sample was also part of a study on T cells in Graves' hyperthyroidism and ophthalmopathy.

Source: peripheral blood mononuclear cells (PBMCs), taken at new diagnosis, from a patient treated with antithyroid drugs. These receptors originate from a woman aged 25 to 39 with Graves disease.

This clonotype has at least ten counts. The chain carries TRBV7-6 and TRBJ2-5, with D unclear. Germline lookup yields CDR1 SGHVS and CDR2 FNYEAQ. The CDR3 loop spans 16 amino acids. V lost 1 base and J 5 bases, leaving 17 bases between the germline ends. CDR3 residues: CASSLESSDLVETQYF. For the CDR3, the DNA is TGTGCCAGCAGCTTAGAGTCTTCGGACCTGGTGGAGACCCAGTACTTC. Drawing the rest from reference TRBV7-6 and TRBJ2-5, the complete variable domain is GAGVSQSPRYKVTKRGQDVALRCDPISGHVSLYWYRQALGQGPEFLTYFNYEAQQDKSGLPNDRFSAERPEGSISTLTIQRTEQRDSAMYRCASSLESSDLVETQYFGPGTRLLVL.

In its sample, this clonotype was seen many times. The V call is TRBV7-9, the J call TRBJ2-7; D not resolved. Germline lookup yields CDR1 SEHNR and CDR2 FQNEAQ (reference sequence). The V end lost 1 base, the J end lost 6 bases, and 13 bases lay between the germline ends. CDR3 length: 14 amino acids. CDR3 nucleotides: TGTGCCAGCAGCTTAGTGGGGAACGTGGGCGAGCAGTACTTC. Translation: CASSLVGNVGEQYF.

There are many counts of this clonotype. V usage is TRBV28 and J usage is TRBJ1-5; D is possibly TRBD1 (6 bases). Germline V CDR1 and CDR2: MDHEN, SYDVKM. The CDR3 sequence is 16 residues long. Trimming stripped 6 bases from V and 1 base from J, with 16 bases between. DNA of the CDR3: TGTGCCAGCAGCCCATCTGGGGGCGGAAGCAATCAGCCCCAGCATTTT. Its translation: CASSPSGGGSNQPQHF.

This clonotype was observed many times. J is TRBJ2-1 and V is TRBV7-9; tentative D call: TRBD2 (6 bases). The germline V and J ends were trimmed by 5 bases and 2 bases, with 10 bases remaining between them. CDR1 and CDR2 from the germline V gene are SEHNR and FQNEAQ (reference sequence). CDR3 length equals 14 residues. CDR3 region: CASSRDFAYNEQFF. DNA for the CDR3: TGTGCCAGCAGCCGGGACTTCGCCTACAATGAGCAGTTCTTC.

The genes are TRBV25-1 and TRBJ2-6; D ambiguous. Trimming took 4 bases from V and 4 from J, leaving 11 bases between them. Germline CDR1 and CDR2: MGHDK and SYGVNS. The CDR3 contains 15 residues. This CDR3 reads CASSVALGGANVLTF. CDR3 DNA: TGTGCCAGCAGTGTGGCGCTTGGGGGGGCCAACGTCCTGACTTTC.

This clonotype was observed a handful of times. The chain has TRBV7-6 and TRBJ1-3; 8 nucleotides agree with TRBD1. The trim removed 7 bases at V and 2 bases at J, leaving 10 bases unmatched. This CDR3 comprises 16 residues. CDR1 SGHVS and CDR2 FNYEAQ come from the germline V gene. The CDR3 DNA sequence: TGTGCCAGCATCCCTGCAGGGGGCGAGGCTGGAAACACCATATATTTT. It specifies CASIPAGGEAGNTIYF. The full variable domain, rest sourced from reference TRBV7-6 and TRBJ1-3, is GAGVSQSPRYKVTKRGQDVALRCDPISGHVSLYWYRQALGQGPEFLTYFNYEAQQDKSGLPNDRFSAERPEGSISTLTIQRTEQRDSAMYRCASIPAGGEAGNTIYFGEGSWLTVV.

The chain couples TRBV7-3 to TRBJ2-5; 9 nucleotides agree with TRBD2. The J segment lost 5 bases and the V segment lost 2 bases, leaving 12 bases of the junction unmatched. Germline V gene lookup returns CDR1 SGHTA and CDR2 FQGTGA. This CDR3 is 17 amino acids long. CDR3 amino acids: CASSLGLAGVSGETQYF. The CDR3 DNA reads as TGTGCCAGCAGCTTAGGTTTAGCGGGGGTTTCTGGGGAGACCCAGTACTTC. The entire variable domain, with the rest obtained from reference TRBV7-3 and TRBJ2-5, is as follows: GAGVSQTPSNKVTEKGKYVELRCDPISGHTALYWYRQSLGQGPEFLIYFQGTGAADDSGLPNDRFFAVRPEGSVSTLKIQRTERGDSAVYLCASSLGLAGVSGETQYFGPGTRLLVL.

In the case of this clonotype: With only one base between it and a far larger clone, this is likely a read error. The chain uses TRBV7-8 and TRBJ2-1, with a possible D match to TRBD2 (7 bases). The CDR3 length is 16 residues. Per the germline V gene, CDR1 is SGHVS and CDR2 is FQNEAQ. The CDR3 protein is CAGSLGGGSSYNEQFF. In nucleotides, the CDR3 is TGTGCCGGCAGCTTAGGGGGGGGGAGCTCCTACAATGAGCAGTTCTTC.

This clonotype was detected a few times. This sequence joins TRBV6-5 and TRBJ2-5; D call uncertain. V lost 0 bases to trimming and J lost 3 bases, with 11 bases between them. The CDR3 consists of 15 residues. Looked up from germline, CDR1 is MNHEY and CDR2 is SVGAGI. CDR3 in DNA: TGTGCCAGCAGTTACTCGATATCAACGGAAGAGACCCAGTACTTC. Translated: CASSYSISTEETQYF.

Ten or more counts support this clonotype. This chain connects TRBV7-6 to TRBJ2-7; 7 bases match TRBD1. Germline assignment: CDR1 SGHVS and CDR2 FNYEAQ. This CDR3 is built from 13 residues. The ends lost 4 bases at V and 3 bases at J; junction bases unmatched: 3. The CDR3 DNA reads TGTGCCAGCAGCTCTAACAGGGGCTACGAGCAGTACTTC. It codes for CASSSNRGYEQYF.

This clonotype was detected a few times. V is TRBV6-4 and J is TRBJ1-1; D gene unclear. This CDR3 has 14 amino acids. Germline V gene data show CDR1 as MRHNA and CDR2 as SNTAGT. V lost 1 base and J 1 base, leaving 7 bases between the germline ends. The CDR3: CASSDFSWNTEAFF. The DNA of the CDR3 is TGTGCCAGCAGTGACTTTAGCTGGAACACTGAAGCTTTCTTT.

The table lists this clonotype with many counts. The chain recombines TRBV5-1 with TRBJ2-7; unclear D gene. Germline CDR1 reads SGHRS; CDR2 reads YFSETQ. Trimming shortened V by 4 bases and J by 7 bases, and 9 bases separated the two germline ends. The CDR3 has 11 residues. This CDR3 is CASSRPAEQYF. The DNA for the CDR3 is TGCGCCAGCAGCCGTCCGGCTGAGCAGTACTTC.

This clonotype came up a few times. A far bigger clonotype differs at one base, so this is likely a read error. The rearrangement uses TRBV3-1 and TRBJ2-1; the D gene is possibly TRBD2 (5 bases). The J call is doubtful: the DNA matches TRBJ2-5 better. The germline CDR1 and CDR2 sequences are LGHDT and YNNKEL (reference sequence). This CDR3 is built from 15 residues. CDR3 in DNA: TGTGCCAGCAGCCAAGGAGGGCGCAGGCCAGAGACCCAGTACTTC. It yields the protein CASSQGGRRPETQYF.

In its sample, this clonotype was seen many times. J is TRBJ1-1 and V is TRBV28; D is unclear. The CDR3 totals 12 residues. The germline CDR1 and CDR2 sequences are MDHEN and SYDVKM. The V and J ends lost 4 bases and 8 bases respectively, with 11 bases between them. The CDR3 region has the DNA TGTGCCAGCAGTTATCCGGTGAGGGAAGCTTTCTTT. Amino acids: CASSYPVREAFF.

This chain uses TRBV20-1 with TRBJ2-1; 7 bases are a match to TRBD2. Germline values: CDR1 DFQATT, CDR2 SNEGSKA (reference sequence). The CDR3 has 14 residues. The V segment lost 4 bases and the J segment 2 bases; nucleotides outside the gene matches: 5. The DNA for the CDR3 is TGCAGTGCTACTAGACGGGGGGCCTACAATGAGCAGTTCTTC. Translated: CSATRRGAYNEQFF.

This clonotype was seen at least ten times. This sequence joins TRBV20-1 and TRBJ2-1; either TRBD1 or TRBD2 may fit D (6 bases each). Deletions cut 2 bases from V and 4 bases from J, with 18 bases between. The V gene's germline CDR1 is DFQATT and CDR2 SNEGSKA (reference sequence). CDR3 length: 16 residues. The CDR3 DNA sequence: TGCAGTGCTAGAAGGGATGGACAGCGGGCTTACAATGAGCAGTTCTTC. This sequence encodes CSARRDGQRAYNEQFF.

Ten or more counts support this clonotype. The chain joins TRBV3-1 to TRBJ1-5; possibly TRBD1 for D (6 bases). The V gene's germline CDR1 is LGHDT and CDR2 YNNKEL (reference sequence). V lost 4 bases to trimming and J lost 5 bases, with 15 bases between them. This CDR3 is built from 15 residues. This chain's CDR3 is CASSPGGGGYQPQHF. For the CDR3, the DNA is TGTGCCAGCAGCCCGGGCGGGGGCGGGTATCAGCCCCAGCATTTT.

This clonotype was recorded at least ten times. V and J are TRBV7-2 and TRBJ2-7; a possible D gene is TRBD1 (6 bases). The CDR3 covers 16 residues. The V gene lost 1 base and the J gene lost 0 bases, with 13 bases spanning the gap. Germline values: CDR1 SGHTA, CDR2 FQGNSA. CDR3 sequence: CASSLVSGRGSYEQYF. CDR3 in DNA: TGTGCCAGCAGCTTAGTGTCAGGCAGGGGCTCCTACGAGCAGTACTTC.

This sequence joins TRBV19 and TRBJ2-3; perhaps TRBD1 as D (5 bases). Germline V gene lookup returns CDR1 LNHDA and CDR2 SQIVND (reference sequence). The CDR3 length is 14 residues. Between the trimmed V and J ends, which lost 5 bases and 1 base, there was a span of 10 bases. CDR3 in DNA: TGTGCCAGTAGTTTTACGACAGGCACAGATACGCAGTATTTT. Residues: CASSFTTGTDTQYF. The full variable domain, with the rest looked up from reference TRBV19 and TRBJ2-3, is DGGITQSPKYLFRKEGQNVTLSCEQNLNHDAMYWYRQDPGQGLRLIYYSQIVNDFQKGDIAEGYSVSREKKESFPLTVTSAQKNPTAFYLCASSFTTGTDTQYFGPGTRLTVL.

Many counts were recorded for this clonotype. CDR3 DNA: TGTGCCAGCAGTGAATTGGGCCTGGAGAGGGGGGGTGGCTACACCTTC. Translating gives CASSELGLERGGGYTF. This chain joins TRBV2 and TRBJ1-2; D possibly corresponds to TRBD1 (6 bases). This CDR3 comprises 16 residues. Germline V gives CDR1 SNHLY, CDR2 FYNNEI. Trimming cost V 2 bases and J 7 bases, with 20 bases left between them.

This clonotype was counted many times. The rearrangement uses TRBV6-2 or TRBV6-3 and TRBJ2-1, with D possibly TRBD2 on 6 matching bases. Germline CDR1 MNHEY, CDR2 SVGEGT. V was cut by 5 bases and J by 6 bases, with 11 bases left in between. The CDR3 loop spans 13 amino acids. CDR3 nucleotide sequence: TGTGCCAGCAGTGCGGGACGGAGCAATGAGCAGTTCTTC. As protein: CASSAGRSNEQFF.

This clonotype was counted at least ten times. V and J are TRBV4-1 and TRBJ2-5, with D possibly matching TRBD2 (6 bases). This CDR3 spans 14 amino acids. The germline V and J ends were trimmed by 4 bases and 7 bases, with 16 bases remaining between them. Germline V gene sequence: CDR1 MGHRA, CDR2 YSYEKL. CDR3 loop: CASSPWRFGGTQYF. The CDR3 DNA is TGCGCCAGCAGCCCCTGGCGTTTCGGGGGGACCCAGTACTTC.

In its sample, this clonotype was seen many times. V is TRBV2 and J is TRBJ1-6; 7 nucleotides match TRBD1. Germline CDR1 is SNHLY and CDR2 is FYNNEI. The CDR3 runs to 14 residues. Unmatched junction bases numbered 7, after V lost 10 bases and J lost 4 bases. In nucleotides, the CDR3 is TGTGCCACCGGAGACAGGGAATATAATTCACCCCTCCACTTT. This codes for CATGDREYNSPLHF. The complete variable domain, with remaining parts taken from reference TRBV2 and TRBJ1-6, reads EPEVTQTPSHQVTQMGQEVILRCVPISNHLYFYWYRQILGQKVEFLVSFYNNEISEKSEIFDDQFSVERPDGSNFTLKIRSTKLEDSAMYFCATGDREYNSPLHFGNGTRLTVT.

This clonotype was observed many times. V and J are TRBV6-1 and TRBJ2-1, with D possibly being TRBD1 (5 bases). There are 15 residues in the CDR3. CDR1 MNHNS and CDR2 SASEGT come from the germline V gene. The V end was cut by 4 bases, the J end by 0 bases, with 10 bases between. CDR3 protein: CASSVQGSSYNEQFF. CDR3 DNA: TGTGCCAGCAGTGTGCAGGGAAGCTCCTACAATGAGCAGTTCTTC.

In its sample, this clonotype was seen many times. The V and J genes are TRBV20-1 and TRBJ2-1; the match to TRBD1 covers 9 bases. The CDR3 has 17 residues. Trimming at V came to 2 bases and at J to 0 bases, leaving 8 bases not matched to a gene. Germline CDR1 is DFQATT and CDR2 is SNEGSKA (reference sequence). CDR3 coding DNA: TGCAGTGCTAGAAAGCGACAGGGGGGGAGCTCCTACAATGAGCAGTTCTTC. Its protein product is CSARKRQGGSSYNEQFF.

The chain has TRBV4-1 and TRBJ1-6; the D gene is possibly TRBD1 (6 bases). This CDR3 has 17 amino acids. V lost 4 bases, J lost 8 bases, and 21 bases lay in between. CDR1 is MGHRA and CDR2 is YSYEKL in the germline V gene. This CDR3 reads CASSPNRQVGVDSPLHF. CDR3 nucleotide sequence: TGCGCCAGCAGCCCAAACCGACAGGTCGGGGTTGATTCACCCCTCCACTTT.